The entry that follows covers one TCR beta chain sequence. Its antigen is unknown. Trimming removed 6 bases from V and 3 bases from J, with 17 bases in between. Looked up from germline, CDR1 is DFQATT and CDR2 is SNEGSKA (reference sequence). CDR3 size: 14 residues. The data stem from a study of T-cell reconstitution after alpha-beta-depleted transplantation in children. Study-wide results and caveats: T cells produced anew were the main source of T-cell counts and diversity one year after transplant.

This sample's TCRbeta library carried unique molecular identifier barcodes. TCRdb analysed the PCR reads with MiXCR anew, one entry per CDR3 protein. The sample lists a few hundred thousand distinct CDR3 sequences; roughly 30% were seen once. The specimen was PBMCs, collected before TCRalphabeta/CD19-depleted stem cell transplant. The sequence came from a boy in the first two years of life with Wiskott-Aldrich syndrome, due to receive a stem cell transplant. The V gene is TRBV20-1, the J gene TRBJ1-2, with D possibly matching TRBD1 (6 bases). Written as DNA, the CDR3 is TGCAGTGCCCGAGCTTTGGACAGCTACTATGGCTACACCTTC. This gives the protein CSARALDSYYGYTF.